A single sample is the source of the 2 T cell receptor beta chains below, sequenced in a study of blood T cell repertoires in COVID-19. The assay was immunoSEQ multiplex PCR, and TCRdb's table has in-frame clones only and misses some. The sample lists about 55,000 clones; roughly 86% were seen once. The sequenced material came from peripheral blood. Every receptor here comes from a woman older than 75 with acute or convalescent COVID-19.

This chain uses TRBV6-1 with TRBJ1-2; no reliable D call. V was clipped by 2 bases and J by 7 bases, with 8 bases between them. The CDR3 consists of 12 residues. The germline V gene has CDR1 MNHNS and CDR2 SASEGT. The CDR3 region is CASSEFDFGYTF. In DNA form, the CDR3 reads TGTGCCAGCAGTGAATTCGACTTTGGCTACACCTTC.

The genes are TRBV19 and TRBJ2-2; 10 bases are shared with TRBD1. The CDR3 has 16 residues. Germline CDR1 is LNHDA and CDR2 is SQIVND (reference sequence). J gave up 2 bases and V 3 bases, and 3 bases lay outside the gene matches. CDR3 DNA: TGTGCCAGTAGTATTGGGGACAGGGGTAACACCGGGGAGCTGTTTTTT. The encoded protein is CASSIGDRGNTGELFF.